This T cell receptor (beta chain) was recorded in a study of shared T cell receptors in the human thymus. Germline CDR1 KGHSH, CDR2 LQKENI. The CDR3 covers 19 residues. V dropped 6 bases and J dropped 5 bases, with 31 bases sitting between them. Sequencing was performed with immunoSEQ multiplex PCR; in TCRdb, only in-frame clones are kept and a portion is missing. The sample includes hundreds of thousands of clones, approximately 95% of them seen just once. This TCR was sampled from a human donor. What was sequenced was thymocytes. The chain recombines TRBV18 with TRBJ1-1; possibly TRBD1 for D (6 bases). The CDR3 loop reads CASSHDPWGREKGDTEAFF. The CDR3 DNA sequence: TGTGCCAGCTCCCACGACCCTTGGGGGAGGGAGAAGGGGGATACTGAAGCTTTCTTT.